This TCR beta chain was recovered during a study of T-cell memory formation after mild COVID-19. General observations from the study: Researchers could not confirm that second-wave clones peaking on day 37 targeted SARS-CoV-2.

This clonotype has only a few counts. Its cognate antigen is unknown. The CDR3 runs 16 residues. Germline V gene sequence: CDR1 SQVTM, CDR2 ANQGSEA. V lost 0 bases to trimming and J lost 0 bases, with 12 bases between them. Via MiXCR, TCRdb re-called the 5' RACE reads, giving one row per CDR3 protein. The sample holds roughly 110,000 distinct CDR3 sequences, around an eighth seen once. This sequence was found in an adult woman who had mild COVID-19 (a few samples of this study predate the infection). Cell type and time point are not known. The chain combines TRBV29-1 with TRBJ2-1; no clear D gene. Sequencing was done on a sample of PBMCs or a T cell subset sorted from them (not recorded which). The CDR3 protein is CSVEDRRLSSYNEQFF. CDR3 bases: TGCAGCGTTGAAGATCGTCGCTTAAGCTCCTACAATGAGCAGTTCTTC.